This entry describes one T cell receptor (beta chain). Each CDR3 protein gets one entry after TCRdb re-called the 5' RACE reads with MiXCR. The table has approximately 510,000 distinct CDR3 sequences, 20% to 25% seen once. This record comes from a study of T cells after yellow fever vaccination. The clonotype was recovered from a man younger than 35 who received the YFV17D yellow fever vaccine. This specimen consisted of PBMCs, obtained about 21 days after the first yellow fever vaccination.

This chain's CDR3 is CASSLQGMSTDTQYF. CDR3 sequence (DNA): TGTGCCAGCAGCTTACAGGGGATGAGCACAGATACGCAGTATTTT. The V gene is TRBV7-2, the J gene TRBJ2-3; D might be TRBD1 (6 bases). Between the trimmed V and J ends, which lost 2 bases and 0 bases, there was a span of 9 bases. There are 15 residues in the CDR3. Germline CDR1 SGHTA, CDR2 FQGNSA.